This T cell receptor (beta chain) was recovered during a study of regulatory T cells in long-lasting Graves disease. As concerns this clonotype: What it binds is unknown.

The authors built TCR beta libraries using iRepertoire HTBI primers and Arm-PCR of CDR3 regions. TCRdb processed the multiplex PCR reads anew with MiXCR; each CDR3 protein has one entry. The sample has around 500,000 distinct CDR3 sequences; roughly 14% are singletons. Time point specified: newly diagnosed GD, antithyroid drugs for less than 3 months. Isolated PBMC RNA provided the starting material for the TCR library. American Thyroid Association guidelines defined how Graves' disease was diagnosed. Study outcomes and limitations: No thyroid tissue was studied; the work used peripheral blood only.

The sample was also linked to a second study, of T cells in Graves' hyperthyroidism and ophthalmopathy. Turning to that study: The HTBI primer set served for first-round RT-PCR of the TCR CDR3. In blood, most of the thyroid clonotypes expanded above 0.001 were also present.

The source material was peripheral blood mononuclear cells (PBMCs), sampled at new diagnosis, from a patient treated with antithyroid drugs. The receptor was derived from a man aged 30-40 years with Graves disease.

The CDR3 DNA sequence: TGTGCCAGCAGACAGGGGTTCAATCAGCCCCAGCATTTT. Translating gives CASRQGFNQPQHF. The V and J genes are TRBV28 and TRBJ1-5; 7 bases map to TRBD1. Germline CDR1 MDHEN, CDR2 SYDVKM. The V gene end was trimmed by 6 bases and the J gene end by 3 bases; junction bases not matched to a gene: 2. The CDR3 is 13 amino acids. Looking up the rest from reference TRBV28 and TRBJ1-5 gives the full variable domain: DVKVTQSSRYLVKRTGEKVFLECVQDMDHENMFWYRQDPGLGLRLIYFSYDVKMKEKGDIPEGYSVSREKKERFSLILESASTNQTSMYLCASRQGFNQPQHFGDGTRLSIL.